This TCR beta chain was profiled in a study of T cell responses to AZD1222 COVID-19 vaccine. The study, taken as a whole, reports: The study sampled repertoires only after the peak T cell response.

The CDR3 is 17 residues long. CDR1 and CDR2 from the germline V gene are SEHNR and FQNEAQ (reference sequence). The V and J ends lost 4 bases and 9 bases, in that order; junction bases with no gene match: 17. TCRdb's table, derived via immunoSEQ multiplex PCR, lists solely in-frame clones and lacks some. The top ten hold around 5% of the sample, which has around 130,000 clones, about 91% seen once. As regards this clone: What it recognizes is unknown.

The sample here was peripheral blood, taken on day 0 of AZD1222 vaccination. The receptor's source is an adult in good health. The chain has TRBV7-9 and TRBJ2-1, with 8 nucleotides matching TRBD2. CDR3 sequence: CASSSSRSREGRGEQFF. In nucleotides, the CDR3 is TGTGCCAGCAGCTCATCCCGCTCCCGGGAGGGCCGTGGTGAGCAGTTCTTC.